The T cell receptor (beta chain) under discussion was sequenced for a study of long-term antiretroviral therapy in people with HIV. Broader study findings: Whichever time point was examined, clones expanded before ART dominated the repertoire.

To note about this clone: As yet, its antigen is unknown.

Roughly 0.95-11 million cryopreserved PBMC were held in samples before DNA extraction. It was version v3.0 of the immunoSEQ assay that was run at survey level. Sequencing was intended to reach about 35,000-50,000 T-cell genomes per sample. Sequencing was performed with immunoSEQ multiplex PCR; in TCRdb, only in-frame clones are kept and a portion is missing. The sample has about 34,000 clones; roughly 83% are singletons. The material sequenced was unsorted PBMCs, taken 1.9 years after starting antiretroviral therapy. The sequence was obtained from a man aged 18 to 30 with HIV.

The CDR3 sequence is CASSRLPFDISEDIQYF. The CDR3 DNA reads as TGTGCCAGTAGTAGACTTCCCTTCGACATCAGCGAAGACATTCAGTACTTC. The rearrangement joins TRBV19 to TRBJ2-4; D call uncertain. V dropped 4 bases and J dropped 8 bases, with 24 bases sitting between them. Germline V gene sequence: CDR1 LNHDA, CDR2 SQIVND (reference sequence). The CDR3 runs 17 residues.